Below are 32 T cell receptor beta chains sequenced from a single sample in a study of T cell changes during pregnancy in multiple sclerosis. Assay: immunoSEQ multiplex PCR; the TCRdb copy retains only in-frame clones and omits some. The sample includes some 48,000 clones, around 95% seen only once; the top ten take under 6%. The sequencing here drew on CD8+ T cells from peripheral blood mononuclear cells, taken in the first trimester of pregnancy. All receptors come from a female donor with multiple sclerosis, enrolled in a pregnancy study.

This chain joins TRBV19 and TRBJ2-7; 11 bases agree with TRBD2. Germline V gene data show CDR1 as LNHDA and CDR2 as SQIVND (reference sequence). V shed 5 bases, J shed 6 bases, and the junction held 6 bases outside the gene matches. The CDR3 covers 14 residues. As DNA, the CDR3 is TGTGCCAGTAGTTTTAGCGGGAGGGGCGGCGAGCAGTACTTC. Its translation is CASSFSGRGGEQYF.

The chain employs TRBV15 and TRBJ1-2, with a tentative D call TRBD1 (5 bases). The CDR3 totals 16 residues. Trimming removed 0 bases from V and 6 bases from J, with 17 bases in between. CDR1 is LNHNV and CDR2 is YYDKDF in the germline V gene (reference sequence). The CDR3 region is CATSRDRSGGADGYTF. For the CDR3, the DNA is TGTGCCACCAGCAGAGATCGATCTGGAGGGGCTGATGGCTACACCTTC.

This clone was detected a few times. The chain has TRBV7-9 and TRBJ2-1; TRBD2 agrees at 11 bases. V was pared by 5 bases and J by 7 bases, with 7 bases of the junction left unmatched. This CDR3 is 15 amino acids long. CDR1 SEHNR and CDR2 FQNEAQ come from the germline V gene (reference sequence). CDR3 DNA: TGTGCCAGCAGCGATAGCTTAGCGGGGGGGAATGAGCAGTTCTTC. Translation: CASSDSLAGGNEQFF.

The rearrangement links TRBV7-7 to TRBJ2-2; the match to TRBD2 covers 9 bases. CDR1 and CDR2 (germline): SSHAT, FNYEAQ (reference sequence). V shed 5 bases, J shed 2 bases, and the junction held 6 bases outside the gene matches. The CDR3 runs 16 residues. The CDR3 DNA follows: TGTGCCAGCAGCCCACGGACTAGCGCCAACACCGGGGAGCTGTTTTTT. Residues: CASSPRTSANTGELFF.

The chain joins TRBV10-1 to TRBJ2-2; 9 bases agree with TRBD2. This CDR3 spans 17 amino acids. Germline trimming cut 7 bases from V and 5 bases from J; bases unmatched to any gene: 14. CDR1 WNHNN and CDR2 SYGVQD come from the germline V gene (reference sequence). The chain's CDR3 is CASTGGREGPRTGELFF. In DNA, the CDR3 is TGCGCCAGCACCGGAGGGCGGGAGGGCCCCAGAACCGGGGAGCTGTTTTTT.

This sequence joins TRBV7-8 and TRBJ1-2; D might be TRBD1 (6 bases). V dropped 5 bases and J dropped 8 bases, with 18 bases sitting between them. Germline V gene lookup returns CDR1 SGHVS and CDR2 FQNEAQ. The CDR3 runs 14 residues. CDR3 protein: CASSQAPQGFGYTF. CDR3 DNA: TGTGCCAGCAGCCAAGCGCCTCAGGGGTTCGGCTACACCTTC.

The rearrangement links TRBV27 to TRBJ1-1, with D tentatively TRBD1 (5 bases). Trimming removed 0 bases from V and 7 bases from J, with 6 bases in between. The length of the CDR3 is 12 residues. Germline CDR1 MNHEY, CDR2 SMNVEV (reference sequence). CDR3 in amino acids: CASSLSGGEAFF. The CDR3 DNA reads TGTGCCAGCAGTTTATCGGGGGGTGAAGCTTTCTTT.

The CDR3 DNA sequence: TGTGCCAGCAGCGTAGGGACAGGGCTTCGCGAGCAGTACTTC. This gives the protein CASSVGTGLREQYF. The chain carries TRBV9 and TRBJ2-7; TRBD1 matches at 8 bases. Trimming cost V 0 bases and J 6 bases; bases outside gene matches: 5. The CDR3 has 14 residues. Per germline, CDR1 SGDLS and CDR2 YYNGEE.

The rearrangement uses TRBV5-1 and TRBJ1-2; TRBD1 is a possible D gene (6 bases). Trimming removed 0 bases from V and 4 bases from J, with 13 bases in between. The CDR3 runs to 15 residues. The V gene's germline CDR1 is SGHRS and CDR2 YFSETQ. CDR3 loop: CASSLDSGVVYGYTF. Here the CDR3 DNA reads TGCGCCAGCAGCTTGGATTCAGGGGTGGTCTATGGCTACACCTTC. The full variable domain, completed using reference TRBV5-1 and TRBJ1-2, is KAGVTQTPRYLIKTRGQQVTLSCSPISGHRSVSWYQQTPGQGLQFLFEYFSETQRNKGNFPGRFSGRQFSNSRSEMNVSTLELGDSALYLCASSLDSGVVYGYTFGSGTRLTVV.

The chain combines TRBV4-1 with TRBJ2-7, with 10 positions matching TRBD1. There are 15 residues in the CDR3. With 1 base clipped from V and 2 bases from J, the junction kept 2 bases outside the gene matches. From germline, CDR1 is MGHRA and CDR2 YSYEKL. The CDR3 DNA is TGCGCCAGCAGCCAAGCGGGACAGGGGACCTACGAGCAGTACTTC. It yields the protein CASSQAGQGTYEQYF.

The CDR3, as DNA: TGTGCCAGCAGTTTAGTGTCGCGGGATCGGGGGGAGCTGTTTTTT. Encoded protein: CASSLVSRDRGELFF. This sequence joins TRBV28 and TRBJ2-2; possibly TRBD2 for D (6 bases). The CDR3 runs to 15 residues. The V gene lost 2 bases and the J gene lost 8 bases, with 15 bases spanning the gap. The germline gives CDR1 MDHEN, CDR2 SYDVKM.

V gene TRBV5-1 combines with J gene TRBJ2-7; possibly TRBD1 for D (6 bases). Germline-derived CDR1 and CDR2 are SGHRS and YFSETQ. Trimming cost V 2 bases and J 5 bases, with 11 bases left between them. The CDR3 has 13 residues. The CDR3 spells CASSFRGSDEQYF. The CDR3 coding sequence is TGCGCCAGCAGCTTTAGGGGGTCCGACGAGCAGTACTTC.

The chain employs TRBV10-1 and TRBJ2-7; possible D gene TRBD2, 5 bases. The CDR3 spans 14 residues. Looked up from germline, CDR1 is WNHNN and CDR2 is SYGVQD (reference sequence). The ends were cut back, 3 bases at V and 2 bases at J, with 11 bases in the middle. CDR3 coding DNA: TGCGCCAGCAGTGATACTAGGGTCCCCTACGAGCAGTACTTC. This encodes CASSDTRVPYEQYF.

The count of this clone is one. The rearrangement uses TRBV4-3 and TRBJ2-5; 7 bases map to TRBD1. Germline CDR1 reads LGHNA; CDR2 reads YSLEER. This CDR3 region has 16 residues. The junction had 10 bases not matched to a gene; V was cut back by 1 base and J by 5 bases. CDR3 in DNA: TGCGCCAGCAGCCAAGGATCGGGACAGTTAGAGGAGACCCAGTACTTC. Its translation is CASSQGSGQLEETQYF.

The chain recombines TRBV11-2 with TRBJ1-2; unclear D gene. Germline V lookup: CDR1 SGHAT, CDR2 FQNNGV. V lost 1 base to trimming and J lost 8 bases, with 5 bases between them. CDR3 length: 11 amino acids. The DNA for the CDR3 is TGTGCCAGCAGCTTAGGCGAGGGCTACACCTTC. Its protein is CASSLGEGYTF. Full variable domain (missing parts from reference TRBV11-2 and TRBJ1-2): EAGVAQSPRYKIIEKRQSVAFWCNPISGHATLYWYQQILGQGPKLLIQFQNNGVVDDSQLPKDRFSAERLKGVDSTLKIQPAKLEDSAVYLCASSLGEGYTFGSGTRLTVV.

The V call is TRBV6-5, the J call TRBJ2-1, with TRBD2 matching 13 bases. CDR1 and CDR2 from the germline V gene are MNHEY and SVGAGI. The CDR3 consists of 15 residues. J lost 8 bases, V lost 4 bases, and 5 bases had no gene match. The CDR3 DNA reads TGTGCCAGCAGTTGGACTAGCGGGAGAATCGATGAGCAGTTCTTC. Encoded protein: CASSWTSGRIDEQFF.

The CDR3 nucleotides read TGTGCCAGCAGCTTCGGACAGGGAGGCTATGGCTACACCTTC. Its translation: CASSFGQGGYGYTF. This chain connects TRBV5-4 to TRBJ1-2; 8 nucleotides agree with TRBD1. This CDR3 has 14 residues. Germline-derived CDR1 and CDR2 are SGHNT and YYREEE (reference sequence). J was trimmed by 4 bases and V by 2 bases; bases with no gene match: 4. Full variable domain (missing parts from reference TRBV5-4 and TRBJ1-2): ETGVTQSPTHLIKTRGQQVTLRCSSQSGHNTVSWYQQALGQGPQFIFQYYREEENGRGNFPPRFSGLQFPNYSSELNVNALELDDSALYLCASSFGQGGYGYTFGSGTRLTVV.

In this sample, this clone turned up a few times. The chain is built from TRBV5-6 and TRBJ1-2; no definite D call. CDR1 is SGHDT, CDR2 YYEEEE, per germline. The ends were cut back, 2 bases at V and 3 bases at J, with 14 bases in the middle. This CDR3 region has 15 residues. The CDR3 DNA reads TGTGCCAGCAGCTTCAAGGAGGGAGTTTACTATGGCTACACCTTC. It translates to CASSFKEGVYYGYTF.

V is TRBV4-2 and J is TRBJ2-7, with TRBD1 matching over 9 bases. Germline V lookup: CDR1 LGHNA, CDR2 YNFKEQ. Losses at the gene ends were 0 bases for V and 2 bases for J; bases not matched to a gene: 2. The CDR3 spans 15 residues. The CDR3 bases are TGTGCCAGCAGCCAAGAAGGACAGGGGACCTACGAGCAGTACTTC. Translating it yields CASSQEGQGTYEQYF.

The chain employs TRBV4-1 and TRBJ1-1; the match to TRBD1 covers 9 bases. Germline loops: CDR1 MGHRA, CDR2 YSYEKL. Trimming removed 4 bases from V and 3 bases from J; junction bases left unmatched: 3. The CDR3 has 14 amino acids. As DNA, the CDR3 is TGCGCCAGCAGCCTGGACAGGGGCCACACTGAAGCTTTCTTT. Protein product: CASSLDRGHTEAFF.

The genes are TRBV29-1 and TRBJ1-3; no definite D call. V lost 7 bases to trimming and J lost 0 bases, with 16 bases between them. The length of the CDR3 is 15 residues. Germline V CDR1 and CDR2: SQVTM, ANQGSEA. CDR3 region: CSAVVKPTSGNTIYF. The CDR3 DNA follows: TGCAGCGCGGTTGTCAAACCCACCTCTGGAAACACCATATATTTT.

This clone occurred a few times. The V and J genes are TRBV27 and TRBJ2-4, with TRBD2 matching over 7 bases. Germline-derived CDR1 and CDR2 are MNHEY and SMNVEV (reference sequence). V gave up 2 bases and J gave up 6 bases; unmatched junction bases: 4. This CDR3 has 14 amino acids. CDR3 in DNA: TGTGCCAGCAGTTTAAGGGCGGGAGCAAACATTCAGTACTTC. It is translated as CASSLRAGANIQYF.

This clone was counted a single time. The rearrangement joins TRBV19 to TRBJ2-3; TRBD2 is a possible D gene (6 bases). The CDR3 runs 15 residues. Trimming shortened V by 3 bases and J by 2 bases, and 12 bases separated the two germline ends. Germline V lookup: CDR1 LNHDA, CDR2 SQIVND (reference sequence). The CDR3 coding sequence is TGTGCCAGTAGTATTTGGGGAGGCCACACAGATACGCAGTATTTT. It is translated as CASSIWGGHTDTQYF.

This clone was detected once. The V and J genes are TRBV2 and TRBJ2-1; TRBD2 matches at 9 bases. Per germline, CDR1 SNHLY and CDR2 FYNNEI. With 7 bases clipped from V and 2 bases from J, the junction kept 3 bases outside the gene matches. CDR3 size: 14 residues. CDR3 nucleotide sequence: TGTGCCAGCAAAGCGGGAGGAACCTACAATGAGCAGTTCTTC. It specifies CASKAGGTYNEQFF.

This clone is a singleton in its sample. The chain couples TRBV11-3 to TRBJ1-4; 12 bases agree with TRBD1. Losses at the gene ends were 4 bases for V and 7 bases for J; bases not matched to a gene: 10. From germline, CDR1 is SGHNT and CDR2 YENEEA. CDR3 length: 17 residues. CDR3 protein: CASSWGQGAFSGEKLFF. The CDR3 DNA reads TGTGCCAGCAGCTGGGGACAGGGGGCCTTCAGTGGTGAAAAACTGTTTTTT.

V gene TRBV7-9 combines with J gene TRBJ2-2; 10 nucleotides agree with TRBD2. Per germline, CDR1 SEHNR and CDR2 FQNEAQ (reference sequence). V was clipped by 1 base and J by 4 bases; unmatched bases: 3. CDR3 size: 16 residues. The CDR3 loop is CASSLDGLAVTGELFF. As DNA, the CDR3 is TGTGCCAGCAGCTTAGACGGACTAGCGGTCACCGGGGAGCTGTTTTTT.

The gene calls are TRBV10-2 and TRBJ2-3; TRBD2 might be the D (7 bases). V was trimmed by 2 bases and J by 5 bases, leaving 14 bases between them. CDR1 is WSHSY, CDR2 SAAADI, per germline. The CDR3 is 15 residues long. This CDR3 reads CASSEIRGGQDTQYF. The DNA of the CDR3 is TGCGCCAGCAGTGAGATCAGGGGAGGGCAAGATACGCAGTATTTT.

The chain couples TRBV13 to TRBJ2-3; TRBD2 might be the D (5 bases). The germline V and J ends were trimmed by 2 bases and 4 bases, with 10 bases remaining between them. Germline loops: CDR1 PRHDT, CDR2 FYEKMQ (reference sequence). The CDR3 is made up of 14 amino acids. CDR3 nucleotides: TGTGCCAGCAGCTTAAACCTAGCCGCAGATACGCAGTATTTT. It yields the protein CASSLNLAADTQYF.

J is TRBJ1-2 and V is TRBV9; 9 bases align to TRBD1. Germline V gene lookup returns CDR1 SGDLS and CDR2 YYNGEE. The CDR3 is 13 amino acids. V dropped 3 bases and J dropped 8; count of bases not matched to a gene: 5. CDR3 nucleotide sequence: TGTGCCAGCAGCGCTACAGGGGGCATGGGCTACACCTTC. Its protein is CASSATGGMGYTF.

The J gene is TRBJ2-7, the V gene TRBV27; D gene uncertain. Germline CDR1 is MNHEY and CDR2 is SMNVEV (reference sequence). Deletions cut 6 bases from V and 4 bases from J, with 7 bases between. CDR3 size: 11 residues. CDR3 in amino acids: CASSTGYEQYF. Written as DNA, the CDR3 is TGTGCCAGCAGCACCGGGTACGAGCAGTACTTC.

The chain is built from TRBV14 and TRBJ1-1; 7 positions agree with TRBD1. This CDR3 is built from 16 residues. Germline trimming cut 1 base from V and 5 bases from J; bases unmatched to any gene: 10. CDR1 and CDR2 from the germline V gene are SGHDN and FVKESK. CDR3 nucleotide sequence: TGTGCCAGCAGCCAAGTTGGGTCCAGGGGGAGGACTGAAGCTTTCTTT. Protein product: CASSQVGSRGRTEAFF.

The V gene is TRBV29-1, the J gene TRBJ2-5, with 10 bases fitting TRBD1. CDR3 length: 15 amino acids. Per the germline V gene, CDR1 is SQVTM and CDR2 is ANQGSEA. V dropped 4 bases and J dropped 4; count of bases not matched to a gene: 9. The CDR3 is CSVVRPRDRGETQYF. The CDR3 nucleotides are TGCAGCGTTGTTCGTCCAAGGGACAGGGGAGAGACCCAGTACTTC.